These 26 T cell receptor beta chains were sequenced from one sample in a study of T cell responses to AZD1222 COVID-19 vaccine. The method was immunoSEQ multiplex PCR; TCRdb's version includes in-frame clones alone and lacks a portion of them. The sample has roughly 180,000 clones; about 90% are singletons. This sample comprised peripheral blood, obtained on day 0 of MenACWY control vaccination. These receptors were obtained from an adult in good health.

V and J are TRBV29-1 and TRBJ2-2; 11 positions match TRBD1. The germline CDR1 and CDR2 sequences are SQVTM and ANQGSEA. Losses at the gene ends were 4 bases for V and 8 bases for J; bases not matched to a gene: 6. The length of the CDR3 is 14 residues. The CDR3 coding sequence is TGCAGCGTTGTTGCGGACAGGGGGCGAGGGGAGCTGTTTTTT. It yields the protein CSVVADRGRGELFF.

As for this clone: This CDR3 is also generated by other DNA sequences in the sample. The chain recombines TRBV6-5 with TRBJ1-6; 7 nucleotides agree with TRBD1. V dropped 0 bases and J dropped 10; count of bases not matched to a gene: 6. Germline values: CDR1 MNHEY, CDR2 SVGAGI. The CDR3 length is 15 residues. CDR3: CASSYSRTGDSPLHF. In DNA form, the CDR3 reads TGTGCCAGCAGTTACTCGAGAACAGGGGACTCACCCCTCCACTTT.

This chain joins TRBV29-1 and TRBJ1-5, with D perhaps matching TRBD1 (6 bases). Deletions cut 7 bases from V and 4 bases from J, with 11 bases between. The CDR3 totals 12 residues. Germline lookup yields CDR1 SQVTM and CDR2 ANQGSEA. The CDR3 sequence: CSAQGGNQPQHF. The CDR3 DNA sequence: TGCAGCGCACAGGGAGGGAATCAGCCCCAGCATTTT.

V usage is TRBV7-6 and J usage is TRBJ2-1, with D uncertain. V gave up 1 base and J gave up 4 bases, with 11 bases separating them. Germline V lookup: CDR1 SGHVS, CDR2 FNYEAQ. The CDR3 runs to 15 residues. The CDR3 loop is CASSLDGFGYNEQFF. DNA of the CDR3: TGTGCCAGCAGCTTAGACGGGTTCGGGTACAATGAGCAGTTCTTC.

V gene TRBV6-5 combines with J gene TRBJ2-7; the D call may be TRBD1 or TRBD2 (5 bases each). Per germline, CDR1 MNHEY and CDR2 SVGAGI. CDR3 size: 14 residues. V was trimmed by 6 bases and J by 0 bases, leaving 12 bases between them. CDR3 bases: TGTGCCAGCAGGGGACGGATAGACTCCTACGAGCAGTACTTC. It encodes CASRGRIDSYEQYF.

The chain links TRBV28 to TRBJ1-5, with a tentative D call TRBD1 (6 bases). Trimming removed 4 bases from V and 2 bases from J, with 15 bases in between. The CDR3 covers 16 residues. Germline V gene lookup returns CDR1 MDHEN and CDR2 SYDVKM. The CDR3 DNA follows: TGTGCCAGCAGTTCGACAATCAGGGGCGGCAATCAGCCCCAGCATTTT. It encodes CASSSTIRGGNQPQHF. The full variable domain, its missing parts supplied by reference TRBV28 and TRBJ1-5, is DVKVTQSSRYLVKRTGEKVFLECVQDMDHENMFWYRQDPGLGLRLIYFSYDVKMKEKGDIPEGYSVSREKKERFSLILESASTNQTSMYLCASSSTIRGGNQPQHFGDGTRLSIL.

The CDR3 here is CASSSGLAGADEQFF. The CDR3 DNA is TGTGCCAGCAGCTCCGGACTAGCGGGAGCGGATGAGCAGTTCTTC. This chain links TRBV7-2 with TRBJ2-1; 13 nucleotides match TRBD2. Germline trimming cut 4 bases from V and 8 bases from J; bases unmatched to any gene: 5. Looked up from germline, CDR1 is SGHTA and CDR2 is FQGNSA. The CDR3 consists of 15 residues.

The chain employs TRBV19 and TRBJ1-6, with 9 bases lining up with TRBD1. This CDR3 comprises 17 residues. The germline V gene has CDR1 LNHDA and CDR2 SQIVND (reference sequence). J lost 4 bases, V lost 9 bases, and 13 bases had no gene match. This chain's CDR3 is CASGTRTGVDYNSPLHF. CDR3 nucleotide sequence: TGTGCCAGCGGAACCAGGACAGGGGTCGATTATAATTCACCCCTCCACTTT. Variable domain in full (rest from reference TRBV19 and TRBJ1-6): DGGITQSPKYLFRKEGQNVTLSCEQNLNHDAMYWYRQDPGQGLRLIYYSQIVNDFQKGDIAEGYSVSREKKESFPLTVTSAQKNPTAFYLCASGTRTGVDYNSPLHFGNGTRLTVT.

A single count supports this clone. V gene TRBV7-2 combines with J gene TRBJ2-1; 11 bases are shared with TRBD1. CDR1 and CDR2 from the germline V gene are SGHTA and FQGNSA. V trimming: 1 base; J trimming: 6 bases; junction bases outside the gene matches: 2. The CDR3 length is 15 residues. CDR3 sequence (DNA): TGTGCCAGCAGCTTAGGGGGGACAGGGGGCAATGAGCAGTTCTTC. This codes for CASSLGGTGGNEQFF. The entire variable domain, with the rest obtained from reference TRBV7-2 and TRBJ2-1, is as follows: GAGVSQSPSNKVTEKGKDVELRCDPISGHTALYWYRQSLGQGLEFLIYFQGNSAPDKSGLPSDRFSAERTGGSVSTLTIQRTQQEDSAVYLCASSLGGTGGNEQFFGPGTRLTVL.

This clone was picked up a small number of times. The CDR3, as DNA: TGTGCCAGCAGCCACCGACAGGGTGGTGGAAACACCATATATTTT. This sequence encodes CASSHRQGGGNTIYF. V is TRBV11-2 and J is TRBJ1-3, with 7 bases aligning to TRBD1. V was clipped by 5 bases and J by 3 bases; unmatched bases: 7. The CDR3 contains 15 residues. Germline CDR1 SGHAT, CDR2 FQNNGV.

This clone was observed a few times. CDR3 sequence (DNA): TGCAGTGCTAGTCCCCCGCGACAGGGGAGGGCAGATACGCAGTATTTT. Residues: CSASPPRQGRADTQYF. The chain combines TRBV20-1 with TRBJ2-3, with D maybe TRBD1 (8 bases). V dropped 3 bases and J dropped 4 bases, with 20 bases sitting between them. Germline values: CDR1 DFQATT, CDR2 SNEGSKA (reference sequence). The CDR3 length is 16 residues.

V usage is TRBV28 and J usage is TRBJ1-5; 9 bases map to TRBD1. Germline CDR1 MDHEN, CDR2 SYDVKM. The CDR3 loop spans 16 amino acids. The ends lost 8 bases at V and 2 bases at J; junction bases unmatched: 10. In DNA, the CDR3 is TGTGCCAGCGGGCTGAGACAGGGGGATGGCAATCAGCCCCAGCATTTT. It yields the protein CASGLRQGDGNQPQHF.

J is TRBJ1-2 and V is TRBV10-2, with D maybe TRBD1 (6 bases). The CDR3 is 13 residues long. Germline lookup yields CDR1 WSHSY and CDR2 SAAADI. Trimming pared 0 bases from V and 4 bases from J, leaving 6 bases between. The CDR3 sequence is CASSESDSYGYTF. CDR3 in DNA: TGCGCCAGCAGTGAGTCGGACAGCTATGGCTACACCTTC.

This clone has only one observation. The chain couples TRBV5-1 to TRBJ1-2; weak D call: TRBD1 (5 bases). V lost 0 bases and J lost 1, with 7 bases in between. CDR3 length equals 14 residues. Germline CDR1 SGHRS, CDR2 YFSETQ. The CDR3 nucleotides read TGCGCCAGCAGCTTGGCCGGGGGTAACTATGGCTACACCTTC. Translation: CASSLAGGNYGYTF.

The chain combines TRBV5-5 with TRBJ2-1; D tentatively fits TRBD1 or TRBD2 (5 bases each). Germline values: CDR1 SGHKS, CDR2 YYEKEE (reference sequence). With 4 bases removed from V and 0 bases from J, the gap between germline ends came to 17 bases. The CDR3 has 17 residues. CDR3 amino acids: CASSAEGTQSSYNEQFF. CDR3 DNA: TGTGCCAGCAGCGCCGAGGGGACCCAGAGCTCCTACAATGAGCAGTTCTTC.

The chain joins TRBV6-5 to TRBJ2-7, with no clear D. V was cut by 6 bases and J by 3 bases, with 9 bases left in between. The germline V gene encodes CDR1 MNHEY and CDR2 SVGAGI. This CDR3 comprises 12 residues. For the CDR3, the DNA is TGTGCCAGCAGCCCGGACGGCTACGAGCAGTACTTC. Protein sequence: CASSPDGYEQYF.

The V and J genes are TRBV29-1 and TRBJ2-2, with TRBD2 matching 12 bases. The CDR3 extends over 13 amino acids. The trim removed 7 bases at V and 5 bases at J, leaving 2 bases unmatched. Germline values: CDR1 SQVTM, CDR2 ANQGSEA. The DNA of the CDR3 is TGCAGCGCTGGGACTAGCGGGACCGGGGAGCTGTTTTTT. It codes for CSAGTSGTGELFF.

This chain uses TRBV28 with TRBJ2-3; 9 bases line up with TRBD1. J lost 2 bases, V lost 4 bases, and 4 bases had no gene match. Per the germline V gene, CDR1 is MDHEN and CDR2 is SYDVKM. CDR3 length: 15 residues. The CDR3 loop is CASSSRQGDTDTQYF. Written as DNA, the CDR3 is TGTGCCAGCAGTTCCCGACAGGGGGACACAGATACGCAGTATTTT.

The chain combines TRBV5-4 with TRBJ2-5; tentative D call: TRBD2 (5 bases). This CDR3 is 14 amino acids long. V dropped 4 bases and J dropped 1 base, with 11 bases sitting between them. Germline V gene lookup returns CDR1 SGHNT and CDR2 YYREEE (reference sequence). The CDR3, as DNA: TGTGCCAGCAGCCTGACCGGGATCCAAGAGACCCAGTACTTC. Translated: CASSLTGIQETQYF. Supplemented by reference TRBV5-4 and TRBJ2-5, the full variable domain reads ETGVTQSPTHLIKTRGQQVTLRCSSQSGHNTVSWYQQALGQGPQFIFQYYREEENGRGNFPPRFSGLQFPNYSSELNVNALELDDSALYLCASSLTGIQETQYFGPGTRLLVL.

The chain combines TRBV18 with TRBJ2-3, with D uncertain. CDR1 KGHSH and CDR2 LQKENI come from the germline V gene. Between the trimmed V and J ends, which lost 2 bases and 6 bases, there was a span of 9 bases. The CDR3 length is 13 residues. CDR3 sequence (DNA): TGTGCCAGCTCACCAAGAACCAGGGATACGCAGTATTTT. Its translation is CASSPRTRDTQYF.

The genes are TRBV6-6 and TRBJ2-2; D may match TRBD1 or TRBD2 (6 bases each). Germline V gene lookup returns CDR1 MNHNY and CDR2 SVGAGI (reference sequence). Trimming pared 7 bases from V and 6 bases from J, leaving 12 bases between. This CDR3 comprises 13 residues. The chain's CDR3 is CASTGGPSGELFF. The DNA for the CDR3 is TGTGCCAGCACCGGGGGCCCTTCCGGGGAGCTGTTTTTT.

The chain joins TRBV4-2 to TRBJ1-5; maybe TRBD1 (5 bases). The CDR3 is 15 amino acids. Germline assignment: CDR1 LGHNA and CDR2 YNFKEQ. V lost 0 bases and J lost 4, with 10 bases in between. The DNA of the CDR3 is TGTGCCAGCAGCCAAGAGTACAGGCTAAATCAGCCCCAGCATTTT. Protein sequence: CASSQEYRLNQPQHF.

The chain uses TRBV3-1 (or the pseudogene TRBV3-2) and TRBJ2-3; 9 nucleotides align to TRBD1. The CDR3 is 15 residues long. V lost 4 bases, J lost 1 base, and 3 bases stayed unmatched. From germline, CDR1 is LGHDT and CDR2 YNNKEL (reference sequence). The CDR3 sequence is CASSRGDRGTDTQYF. Written as DNA, the CDR3 is TGTGCCAGCAGCCGGGGGGACAGGGGCACAGATACGCAGTATTTT.

The chain has TRBV7-8 and TRBJ1-1, with 9 bases aligning to TRBD1. The CDR3 is 14 amino acids. The junction had 8 bases not matched to a gene; V was cut back by 5 bases and J by 7 bases. Germline CDR1 and CDR2: SGHVS and FQNEAQ. CDR3 in DNA: TGTGCCAGCAGCCCCGGGACAGGGACATTTGAAGCTTTCTTT. Its translation: CASSPGTGTFEAFF.

This clone showed up just once. Germline is not matched at one junction end, which may reflect a read error. V usage is TRBV7-8 and J usage is TRBJ2-7; D call uncertain. Germline CDR1 and CDR2: SGHVS and FQNEAQ. The CDR3 runs to 12 residues. CDR3 sequence reads: CASSARPYEQHF. In nucleotides, the CDR3 is TGTGCCAGCAGCGCCCGACCGTACGAGCAGCACTTC.

The chain links TRBV28 to TRBJ1-1; 9 nucleotides agree with TRBD1. This CDR3 has 15 residues. V gave up 9 bases and J gave up 1 base; unmatched junction bases: 9. The V gene's germline CDR1 is MDHEN and CDR2 SYDVKM. The CDR3 nucleotides read TGTGCCAGTAGGACAGGGGACTATTCGAACACTGAAGCTTTCTTT. Its protein is CASRTGDYSNTEAFF.